This TCR beta chain was obtained from a study of T cells in Graves' hyperthyroidism and ophthalmopathy. Study summary: At initial diagnosis, before any treatment had begun, peripheral blood was obtained. General study points: Most expanded thyroid clonotypes above 0.001 also appeared in blood.

The authors deemed Graves' hyperthyroidism stable absent ophthalmopathy progression within 18 months. Newly diagnosed patients aged 18 to 65 had hyperthyroidism of under 2 months' duration. This clonotype was picked up many times. Its specificity is unknown. Germline V gene lookup returns CDR1 MNHNY and CDR2 SVGAGI (reference sequence). The CDR3 has 12 residues. V lost 2 bases, J lost 3 bases, and 4 bases lay in between. Amplified regions were TCR beta CDR3 sequences from RNA transcripts. A first-round RT-PCR of the TCR CDR3 used the HTBI primer set. From the multiplex PCR reads, TCRdb called clonotypes with MiXCR, one entry per CDR3 protein. The sample holds about 400,000 distinct CDR3 sequences, 15% seen once.

This sequence joins TRBV6-6 and TRBJ2-5; no reliable D call. This TCR was sampled from a woman younger than 45 with Graves' hyperthyroidism. Sequencing input: blood. CDR3 amino acids: CASSYREETQYF. Written as DNA, the CDR3 is TGTGCCAGCAGTTACCGGGAAGAGACCCAGTACTTC.